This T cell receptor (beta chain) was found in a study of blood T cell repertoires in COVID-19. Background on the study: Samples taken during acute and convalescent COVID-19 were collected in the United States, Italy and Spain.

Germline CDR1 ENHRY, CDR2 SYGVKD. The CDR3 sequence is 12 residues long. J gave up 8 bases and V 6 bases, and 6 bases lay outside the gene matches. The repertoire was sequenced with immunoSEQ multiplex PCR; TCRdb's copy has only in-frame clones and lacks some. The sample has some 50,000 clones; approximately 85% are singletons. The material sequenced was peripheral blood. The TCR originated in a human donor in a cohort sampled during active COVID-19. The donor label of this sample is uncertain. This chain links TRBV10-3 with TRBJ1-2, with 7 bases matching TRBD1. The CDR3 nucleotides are TGTGCCATCAGCACACAGGGGCTCGGCTACACCTTC. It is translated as CAISTQGLGYTF.